This passage covers 14 T cell receptor beta chains from one sample sequenced in a study of T cells after yellow fever vaccination. TCRdb redid the calling of the 5' RACE reads with MiXCR, one entry per CDR3 protein. The table has 150,000 to 200,000 distinct CDR3 sequences, 6.2% seen once. Material: CD4+ T cells sorted from PBMCs, obtained on the day of the first yellow fever vaccination. The source is a man aged 18 to 29 who received the YFV17D yellow fever vaccine.

This clonotype was observed a handful of times. The gene calls are TRBV23-1 and TRBJ1-4; no firm D call. TRBV23-1 belongs to the ORF category, with a function that is uncertain. The CDR3 sequence is 14 residues long. V was cut by 6 bases and J by 2 bases, with 10 bases left in between. The CDR3 region is CASSPTVTNEKLFF. CDR3 DNA sequence: TGCGCCAGCAGCCCAACCGTTACTAATGAAAAACTGTTTTTT.

This clonotype turned up a few times. V is TRBV2 and J is TRBJ1-6, with D tentatively TRBD1 (5 bases). CDR3 length: 15 residues. Looked up from germline, CDR1 is SNHLY and CDR2 is FYNNEI. Deletions cut 6 bases from V and 6 bases from J, with 15 bases between. This CDR3 reads CASSLSGPVNSPLHF. The CDR3 DNA is TGTGCCAGCAGCCTTTCGGGACCGGTTAATTCACCCCTCCACTTT.

This clonotype was counted at least ten times. The chain has TRBV4-3 and TRBJ1-1, with TRBD1 as a possible D gene (5 bases). CDR1 and CDR2 (germline): LGHNA, YSLEER. The V gene lost 0 bases and the J gene lost 4 bases, with 15 bases spanning the gap. The CDR3 consists of 16 residues. The chain's CDR3 is CASSQEPGSWVTEAFF. CDR3 coding DNA: TGCGCCAGCAGCCAAGAACCAGGGTCTTGGGTCACTGAAGCTTTCTTT.

This clonotype was counted between two and nine times. The rearrangement links TRBV6-1 to TRBJ1-1; D possibly corresponds to TRBD1 (5 bases). Germline assignment: CDR1 MNHNS and CDR2 SASEGT. This CDR3 has 14 amino acids. Trimming cost V 6 bases and J 4 bases, with 15 bases left between them. The DNA of the CDR3 is TGTGCCAGCAGCCCCGGGTTGGGGACCACTGAAGCTTTCTTT. Protein product: CASSPGLGTTEAFF.

This clonotype was found many times. This chain links TRBV7-2 with TRBJ2-7; perhaps TRBD1 as D (5 bases). Germline V gene lookup returns CDR1 SGHTA and CDR2 FQGNSA. Trimming pared 0 bases from V and 6 bases from J, leaving 9 bases between. CDR3 length: 13 residues. CDR3 nucleotides: TGTGCCAGCAGCTTAGCGGCGCAGGGCGAGCAGTACGTC. Amino acid sequence: CASSLAAQGEQYV.

This clonotype was recorded at least ten times. The chain combines TRBV5-1 with TRBJ1-5; D remains unclear. Trimming left V 0 bases short and J 6 bases short, with 13 bases between. Germline lookup yields CDR1 SGHRS and CDR2 YFSETQ. The CDR3 totals 15 residues. The CDR3 loop is CASSLEGFYFQPQHF. The CDR3 nucleotides are TGCGCCAGCAGCTTGGAAGGATTTTACTTTCAGCCCCAGCATTTT.

This clonotype was seen at least ten times. The chain has TRBV5-1 and TRBJ2-7; the D gene is possibly TRBD1 (6 bases). CDR3 length equals 15 residues. V lost 5 bases and J 0 bases, leaving 15 bases between the germline ends. CDR1 is SGHRS and CDR2 is YFSETQ in the germline V gene. DNA of the CDR3: TGCGCCAGCAGATCCGGGACACCTCTCTCCTACGAGCAGTACTTC. Encoded protein: CASRSGTPLSYEQYF.

This clonotype has a count of ten or more. The chain couples TRBV7-9 to TRBJ1-2, with a possible D match to TRBD1 (5 bases). Looked up from germline, CDR1 is SEHNR and CDR2 is FQNEAQ (reference sequence). The CDR3 runs 12 residues. Deletions cut 5 bases from V and 5 bases from J, with 9 bases between. The CDR3, as DNA: TGTGCCAGCAGCATCACAGGATATGGCTACACCTTC. It specifies CASSITGYGYTF. The full variable domain, its missing parts supplied by reference TRBV7-9 and TRBJ1-2, is DTGVSQNPRHKITKRGQNVTFRCDPISEHNRLYWYRQTLGQGPEFLTYFQNEAQLEKSRLLSDRFSAERPKGSFSTLEIQRTEQGDSAMYLCASSITGYGYTFGSGTRLTVV.

The chain recombines TRBV4-1 with TRBJ2-2; D gene unclear. This CDR3 is built from 17 residues. The germline CDR1 and CDR2 sequences are MGHRA and YSYEKL. The ends were cut back, 2 bases at V and 0 bases at J, with 13 bases in the middle. CDR3 region: CASSQKPGESNTGELFF. For the CDR3, the DNA is TGCGCCAGCAGCCAAAAGCCCGGAGAGTCGAACACCGGGGAGCTGTTTTTT.

This clonotype was seen only a few times. This sequence joins TRBV19 and TRBJ1-5; D unclear. The CDR3 consists of 15 residues. Germline values: CDR1 LNHDA, CDR2 SQIVND (reference sequence). The germline V and J ends were trimmed by 3 bases and 4 bases, with 13 bases remaining between them. CDR3 loop: CASSMVRNGNQPQHF. The DNA for the CDR3 is TGTGCCAGTAGTATGGTACGCAACGGAAATCAGCCCCAGCATTTT.

This clonotype was seen at least ten times. The chain couples TRBV7-8 to TRBJ1-3; 9 nucleotides agree with TRBD1. Trimming cost V 7 bases and J 0 bases; bases outside gene matches: 7. There are 16 residues in the CDR3. Germline CDR1 SGHVS, CDR2 FQNEAQ. The CDR3 reads CASTEQGAVSGNTIYF. The CDR3 DNA reads TGTGCCAGCACCGAACAGGGGGCCGTCTCTGGAAACACCATATATTTT.

This chain joins TRBV6-5 and TRBJ1-6; no clear D. Germline V CDR1 and CDR2: MNHEY, SVGAGI. The CDR3 runs to 16 residues. V lost 6 bases and J lost 3, with 15 bases in between. The DNA for the CDR3 is TGTGCCAGCAGGGCTTCCGAGGGAATCTATAATTCACCCCTCCACTTT. It encodes CASRASEGIYNSPLHF.

This clonotype was counted between two and nine times. The J gene is TRBJ1-2, the V gene TRBV19; 11 nucleotides match TRBD1. Trimming removed 7 bases from V and 4 bases from J; junction bases left unmatched: 5. This CDR3 contains 14 residues. Germline CDR1 is LNHDA and CDR2 is SQIVND (reference sequence). The CDR3 bases are TGTGCCAGTATAAGGACAGGGGGCGGCTATGGCTACACCTTC. Translated: CASIRTGGGYGYTF.

This clonotype has just a few counts. This chain links TRBV7-2 with TRBJ1-3; D might be TRBD1 (5 bases). Germline V gene sequence: CDR1 SGHTA, CDR2 FQGNSA. Deletions cut 6 bases from V and 7 bases from J, with 7 bases between. The CDR3 is 11 residues long. The CDR3 here is CASRAGNTIYF. DNA for the CDR3: TGTGCCAGCAGGGCAGGGAACACCATATATTTT.